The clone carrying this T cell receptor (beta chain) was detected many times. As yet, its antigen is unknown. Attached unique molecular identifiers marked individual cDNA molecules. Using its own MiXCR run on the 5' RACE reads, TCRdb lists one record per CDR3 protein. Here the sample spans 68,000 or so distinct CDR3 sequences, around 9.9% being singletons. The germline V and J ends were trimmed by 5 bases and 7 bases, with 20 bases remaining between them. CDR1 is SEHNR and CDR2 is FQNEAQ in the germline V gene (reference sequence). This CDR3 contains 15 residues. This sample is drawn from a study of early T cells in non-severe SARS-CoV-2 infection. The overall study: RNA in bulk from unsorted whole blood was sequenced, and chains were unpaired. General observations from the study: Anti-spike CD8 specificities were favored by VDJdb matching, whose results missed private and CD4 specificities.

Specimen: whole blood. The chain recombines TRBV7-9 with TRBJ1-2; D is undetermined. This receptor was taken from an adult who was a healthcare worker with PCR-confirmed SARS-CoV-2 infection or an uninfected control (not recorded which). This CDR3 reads CASSQTRTEALGYTF. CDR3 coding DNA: TGTGCCAGCAGCCAAACGCGGACGGAGGCCCTTGGCTACACCTTC.